These 15 T cell receptor beta chains share one sample of origin, sequenced in a study of T-cell memory formation after mild COVID-19. TCRdb itself ran the 5' RACE reads through MiXCR, one entry per CDR3 protein. The sample carries about 200,000 distinct CDR3 sequences, around 8.8% recorded once. Sequencing was carried out using PBMCs or a T cell subset sorted from them (not recorded which). These TCRs come from a man aged 18 to 35 who had mild COVID-19 (a few samples of this study predate the infection). Cell type and time point are not known.

This clonotype was counted at least ten times. J is TRBJ2-7 and V is TRBV25-1; 7 bases align to TRBD1. V shed 4 bases and J 3 bases; nucleotides not matched to a gene: 6. This CDR3 has 14 amino acids. Per the germline V gene, CDR1 is MGHDK and CDR2 is SYGVNS. The CDR3 sequence is CASSGDRAYYEQYV. The CDR3 DNA reads TGTGCCAGCAGTGGAGACAGGGCCTACTACGAGCAGTACGTC.

This clonotype was picked up a small number of times. The chain uses TRBV7-3 and TRBJ2-2, with a tentative D call TRBD1 (6 bases). The germline V and J ends were trimmed by 5 bases and 5 bases, with 12 bases remaining between them. CDR1 is SGHTA and CDR2 is FQGTGA in the germline V gene. CDR3 length equals 14 residues. The CDR3, as DNA: TGTGCCAGCAGCACTATCCAGGGGACCGGGGAGCTGTTTTTT. Translating it yields CASSTIQGTGELFF.

The chain recombines TRBV7-3 with TRBJ2-7; a possible D gene is TRBD1 (5 bases). Looked up from germline, CDR1 is SGHTA and CDR2 is FQGTGA. This CDR3 has 16 residues. V lost 5 bases, J lost 3 bases, and 20 bases lay in between. In DNA, the CDR3 is TGTGCCAGCAGCCTACTACGACAGAGTAGGCGCTACGAGCAGTACGTC. It translates to CASSLLRQSRRYEQYV.

This chain connects TRBV7-3 to TRBJ2-1; 12 bases are a match to TRBD2. The CDR3 extends over 14 amino acids. Losses at the gene ends were 3 bases for V and 8 bases for J; bases not matched to a gene: 2. Germline V gives CDR1 SGHTA, CDR2 FQGTGA. CDR3 region: CASSLTSGGYEQFF. The CDR3 DNA is TGTGCCAGCAGCTTGACTAGCGGGGGTTATGAGCAGTTCTTC. Variable domain in full (rest from reference TRBV7-3 and TRBJ2-1): GAGVSQTPSNKVTEKGKYVELRCDPISGHTALYWYRQSLGQGPEFLIYFQGTGAADDSGLPNDRFFAVRPEGSVSTLKIQRTERGDSAVYLCASSLTSGGYEQFFGPGTRLTVL.

V and J are TRBV5-6 and TRBJ1-5; D may be TRBD1 (6 bases). There are 13 residues in the CDR3. Germline CDR1 reads SGHDT; CDR2 reads YYEEEE. The germline V and J ends were trimmed by 3 bases and 5 bases, with 9 bases remaining between them. CDR3 coding DNA: TGTGCCAGCAGCTGGGGGCGGTATCAGCCCCAGCATTTT. This codes for CASSWGRYQPQHF. Supplemented by reference TRBV5-6 and TRBJ1-5, the full variable domain reads DAGVTQSPTHLIKTRGQQVTLRCSPKSGHDTVSWYQQALGQGPQFIFQYYEEEERQRGNFPDRFSGHQFPNYSSELNVNALLLGDSALYLCASSWGRYQPQHFGDGTRLSIL.

This clonotype was counted between two and nine times. The rearrangement links TRBV7-9 to TRBJ1-6; 7 positions match TRBD1. CDR1 and CDR2 from the germline V gene are SEHNR and FQNEAQ (reference sequence). V lost 5 bases to trimming and J lost 7 bases; unmatched junction nucleotides: 5. CDR3 size: 14 residues. The CDR3 DNA is TGTGCCAGCAGCGTGGGACAGCAAAATTCACCCCTCCACTTT. Amino acid sequence: CASSVGQQNSPLHF.

The chain links TRBV5-5 to TRBJ2-3; 10 nucleotides match TRBD2. This CDR3 contains 15 residues. J gave up 3 bases and V 5 bases, and 6 bases lay outside the gene matches. Germline V lookup: CDR1 SGHKS, CDR2 YYEKEE (reference sequence). The CDR3 spells CASRLAGLVTDTQYF. CDR3 nucleotides: TGTGCCAGCAGACTAGCGGGGCTGGTAACAGATACGCAGTATTTT.

The chain links TRBV7-2 to TRBJ2-3; 9 bases line up with TRBD1. Germline trimming cut 5 bases from V and 5 bases from J; bases unmatched to any gene: 11. Germline V gene lookup returns CDR1 SGHTA and CDR2 FQGNSA. The CDR3 is made up of 16 amino acids. The CDR3 nucleotides read TGTGCCAGCAGCCTAAGCCCGGGACAGGGAGTAGATACGCAGTATTTT. This sequence encodes CASSLSPGQGVDTQYF.

Only a few counts were recorded for this clonotype. J is TRBJ2-7 and V is TRBV6-6, with TRBD1 matching over 11 bases. Germline-derived CDR1 and CDR2 are MNHNY and SVGAGI (reference sequence). This CDR3 contains 15 residues. The junction had 4 bases not matched to a gene; V was cut back by 4 bases and J by 2 bases. The CDR3 spells CASSSPGQGAYEQYV. CDR3 coding DNA: TGTGCCAGCAGTTCGCCGGGACAGGGGGCCTACGAGCAGTACGTC.

The genes are TRBV5-5 and TRBJ2-1, with a tentative D call TRBD2 (5 bases). The CDR3 runs to 13 residues. Germline CDR1 reads SGHKS; CDR2 reads YYEKEE (reference sequence). Between the trimmed V and J ends, which lost 0 bases and 13 bases, there was a span of 14 bases. As DNA, the CDR3 is TGTGCCAGCAGCTTGGAAGGCCTAGCACCCCAGTTCTTC. Translation: CASSLEGLAPQFF.

The chain combines TRBV20-1 with TRBJ1-5; D not resolved. This CDR3 has 14 residues. V lost 0 bases and J 5 bases, leaving 11 bases between the germline ends. Germline assignment: CDR1 DFQATT and CDR2 SNEGSKA (reference sequence). DNA for the CDR3: TGCAGTGCTAGAGATCCATCGGGCCATCAGCCCCAGCATTTT. Its protein is CSARDPSGHQPQHF.

This clonotype was picked up many times. The chain employs TRBV7-2 and TRBJ1-3; D ambiguous. Trimming pared 3 bases from V and 0 bases from J, leaving 9 bases between. CDR3 length: 15 amino acids. Germline V gives CDR1 SGHTA, CDR2 FQGNSA. The chain's CDR3 is CASSFGLNSGNTIYF. In nucleotides, the CDR3 is TGTGCCAGCAGCTTTGGGCTGAACTCTGGAAACACCATATATTTT.

In this sample, this clonotype turned up a few times. The CDR3 nucleotides read TGCGCCAGCAGCTTGGGCCCTACAGGGGAAGGCACTGAAGCTTTCTTT. It translates to CASSLGPTGEGTEAFF. The chain joins TRBV5-1 to TRBJ1-1; 7 bases fit TRBD1. The CDR3 covers 16 residues. The germline gives CDR1 SGHRS, CDR2 YFSETQ. Trimming removed 0 bases from V and 4 bases from J; junction bases left unmatched: 9.

This clonotype came up a few times. The V and J genes are TRBV4-3 and TRBJ1-1, with D maybe TRBD1 (5 bases). Trimming took 3 bases from V and 0 from J, leaving 14 bases between them. The CDR3 has 16 residues. CDR1 is LGHNA, CDR2 YSLEER, per germline. In nucleotides, the CDR3 is TGCGCCAGCAGCCAGGGTACTGACAGCATGAACACTGAAGCTTTCTTT. Residues: CASSQGTDSMNTEAFF.

V is TRBV30 and J is TRBJ2-7, with TRBD2 matching 7 bases. This CDR3 spans 14 amino acids. Germline V gives CDR1 GTSNPN, CDR2 SVGIG (reference sequence). Trimming removed 0 bases from V and 2 bases from J; junction bases left unmatched: 4. DNA for the CDR3: TGTGCCTGGAGTGTAGATGGGAGGGCCTACGAGCAGTACTTC. Residues: CAWSVDGRAYEQYF.